The next 27 T cell receptor beta chains were all read from a single sample in a study of control samples from healthy donors and cancer patients (dated by TCRdb to the early 2020s). Libraries were prepared through the immunoSEQ multiplex PCR assay. The immuneACCESS repertoire file appears here via TCRdb, limited to in-frame rearrangements. These files lack a portion of the clones; in checked studies, under half of the deficit traces to unresolved V genes, and the cause of the others is not known. Present in this sample are 130,000 to 150,000 clones, about nine tenths of which were seen just once. The ten top clones hold approximately 3% of the sample. The sequenced sample consisted of blood. These TCRs come from a man aged 25-45 years in good health.

DNA of the CDR3: TGCGCCAGCAGCCTCGGGACTAGCCTTCGCACAGATACGCAGTATTTT. As protein: CASSLGTSLRTDTQYF. The chain joins TRBV5-1 to TRBJ2-3; 9 bases agree with TRBD2. V lost 4 bases and J lost 1; bases outside the gene matches: 7. Germline V gene lookup returns CDR1 SGHRS and CDR2 YFSETQ. The CDR3 is made up of 16 amino acids.

CDR3 amino acids: CASSLMGDNEKLFF. The DNA of the CDR3 is TGCGCCAGCAGCTTGATGGGGGACAATGAAAAACTGTTTTTT. This chain uses TRBV5-1 with TRBJ1-4, with a tentative D call TRBD1 (5 bases). From germline, CDR1 is SGHRS and CDR2 YFSETQ. The CDR3 loop spans 14 amino acids. Trimming removed 1 base at V and 5 bases at J, with 9 bases between.

This chain uses TRBV7-2 with TRBJ2-1; 8 bases map to TRBD2. The CDR3 totals 17 residues. Germline V gene data show CDR1 as SGHTA and CDR2 as FQGNSA. The junction had 5 bases not matched to a gene; V was cut back by 1 base and J by 0 bases. The CDR3, as DNA: TGTGCCAGCAGCTTAGAACGGGGGGGCCTCTCCTACAATGAGCAGTTCTTC. Translation: CASSLERGGLSYNEQFF.

The genes are TRBV6-5 and TRBJ1-1, with D possibly TRBD1 on 5 matching bases. Germline assignment: CDR1 MNHEY and CDR2 SVGAGI. Trimming shortened V by 6 bases and J by 4 bases, and 9 bases separated the two germline ends. The CDR3 consists of 12 residues. The CDR3 reads CASRGVGTEAFF. Written as DNA, the CDR3 is TGTGCCAGCAGGGGGGTAGGCACTGAAGCTTTCTTT.

The chain joins TRBV29-1 to TRBJ1-5; D unclear. Trimming pared 1 base from V and 1 base from J, leaving 8 bases between. Germline loops: CDR1 SQVTM, CDR2 ANQGSEA. The CDR3 has 14 amino acids. CDR3 in DNA: TGCAGCGTTGAAGTGGGAGGAAGCAATCAGCCCCAGCATTTT. Encoded protein: CSVEVGGSNQPQHF.

The chain is built from TRBV4-1 and TRBJ1-2; TRBD1 is a possible D gene (5 bases). The length of the CDR3 is 14 residues. V lost 0 bases and J lost 4, with 9 bases in between. Looked up from germline, CDR1 is MGHRA and CDR2 is YSYEKL. CDR3 loop: CASSQEGTGYGYTF. As DNA, the CDR3 is TGCGCCAGCAGCCAAGAGGGAACAGGCTATGGCTACACCTTC.

The chain recombines TRBV7-9 with TRBJ2-7, with 7 bases identical to TRBD1. CDR3 size: 14 residues. J gave up 3 bases and V 5 bases, and 7 bases lay outside the gene matches. In germline, CDR1 is SEHNR, CDR2 FQNEAQ (reference sequence). The CDR3 sequence is CASSLWDRNYEQYF. The CDR3 nucleotides are TGTGCCAGCAGCCTCTGGGACAGAAACTACGAGCAGTACTTC.

This chain joins TRBV9 and TRBJ2-7, with 8 bases identical to TRBD2. The CDR3 has 15 amino acids. CDR1 and CDR2 (germline): SGDLS, YYNGEE. The V gene end was trimmed by 0 bases and the J gene end by 3 bases; junction bases not matched to a gene: 5. The CDR3 DNA sequence: TGTGCCAGCAGCGTAGGTAGCGGGGCCAGCTACGAGCAGTACTTC. Its translation is CASSVGSGASYEQYF.

The chain has TRBV5-4 and TRBJ1-5; D is uncertain. The V gene lost 2 bases and the J gene lost 7 bases, with 10 bases spanning the gap. Per germline, CDR1 SGHNT and CDR2 YYREEE (reference sequence). CDR3 size: 13 residues. CDR3 amino acids: CASSFDKGQPQHF. The DNA for the CDR3 is TGTGCCAGCAGCTTTGACAAGGGCCAGCCCCAGCATTTT.

CDR3 sequence reads: CASSQVGGSEQFF. In DNA form, the CDR3 reads TGTGCCAGCAGCCAAGTTGGAGGATCCGAGCAGTTCTTC. The rearrangement uses TRBV14 and TRBJ2-1; D might be TRBD2 (5 bases). Trimming removed 1 base from V and 10 bases from J, with 11 bases in between. CDR3 length equals 13 residues. The germline CDR1 and CDR2 sequences are SGHDN and FVKESK.

The chain links TRBV6-5 to TRBJ1-1; perhaps TRBD1 as D (5 bases). The CDR3 has 15 amino acids. V was clipped by 3 bases and J by 3 bases, with 14 bases between them. The germline V gene has CDR1 MNHEY and CDR2 SVGAGI. Here the CDR3 DNA reads TGTGCCAGCAGTTATGGGGGTTTGGGTTACACTGAAGCTTTCTTT. It is translated as CASSYGGLGYTEAFF.

The chain combines TRBV3-1 (or the pseudogene TRBV3-2) with TRBJ2-3; TRBD2 matches at 10 bases. Germline loops: CDR1 LGHDT, CDR2 YNNKEL (reference sequence). This CDR3 is 15 amino acids long. J lost 0 bases, V lost 4 bases, and 1 base had no gene match. The CDR3 spells CASSPSGGSTDTQYF. In DNA, the CDR3 is TGTGCCAGCAGCCCTAGCGGGGGAAGCACAGATACGCAGTATTTT.

The V call is TRBV7-3, the J call TRBJ2-1; 7 bases are a match to TRBD2. This CDR3 spans 15 amino acids. Germline loops: CDR1 SGHTA, CDR2 FQGTGA. V was clipped by 6 bases and J by 2 bases; unmatched bases: 7. The CDR3 spells CASRHTSGAYNEQFF. The CDR3 DNA follows: TGTGCCAGCAGGCATACGAGCGGGGCCTACAATGAGCAGTTCTTC. Variable domain in full (rest from reference TRBV7-3 and TRBJ2-1): GAGVSQTPSNKVTEKGKYVELRCDPISGHTALYWYRQSLGQGPEFLIYFQGTGAADDSGLPNDRFFAVRPEGSVSTLKIQRTERGDSAVYLCASRHTSGAYNEQFFGPGTRLTVL.

The chain is built from TRBV3-1 (or the pseudogene TRBV3-2) and TRBJ2-1; D remains unclear. The CDR3 consists of 14 residues. Germline V gene sequence: CDR1 LGHDT, CDR2 YNNKEL (reference sequence). Trimming pared 1 base from V and 4 bases from J, leaving 8 bases between. This CDR3 is CASSQAKGYNEQFF. CDR3 DNA sequence: TGTGCCAGCAGCCAAGCCAAAGGGTACAATGAGCAGTTCTTC.

The J gene is TRBJ1-2, the V gene TRBV19; TRBD1 matches at 10 bases. Looked up from germline, CDR1 is LNHDA and CDR2 is SQIVND (reference sequence). J was trimmed by 4 bases and V by 6 bases; bases with no gene match: 5. The CDR3 has 14 amino acids. CDR3 DNA sequence: TGTGCCAGTAGCCGGACAGGGGGTGTCTATGGCTACACCTTC. Translating it yields CASSRTGGVYGYTF.

V usage is TRBV28 and J usage is TRBJ1-6; D gene unclear. The length of the CDR3 is 15 residues. Trimming stripped 6 bases from V and 0 bases from J, with 9 bases between. CDR1 is MDHEN, CDR2 SYDVKM, per germline. CDR3: CASRSRDSYNSPLHF. CDR3 sequence (DNA): TGTGCCAGCAGAAGCCGGGACTCCTATAATTCACCCCTCCACTTT. The full variable domain, completed using reference TRBV28 and TRBJ1-6, is DVKVTQSSRYLVKRTGEKVFLECVQDMDHENMFWYRQDPGLGLRLIYFSYDVKMKEKGDIPEGYSVSREKKERFSLILESASTNQTSMYLCASRSRDSYNSPLHFGNGTRLTVT.

CDR3 region: CASTERRLSSYEQYF. CDR3 in DNA: TGTGCCAGCACCGAACGGCGCCTTAGCTCCTACGAGCAGTACTTC. The genes are TRBV6-5 and TRBJ2-7; D unclear. Germline CDR1 is MNHEY and CDR2 is SVGAGI. Trimming stripped 7 bases from V and 0 bases from J, with 16 bases between. CDR3 length: 15 amino acids.

The chain joins TRBV19 to TRBJ2-7; D may be TRBD2 (5 bases). The germline gives CDR1 LNHDA, CDR2 SQIVND (reference sequence). This CDR3 has 14 residues. Trimming cost V 0 bases and J 3 bases, with 9 bases left between them. The CDR3 spells CASSIDRGSYEQYF. As DNA, the CDR3 is TGTGCCAGTAGTATAGATAGAGGGAGCTACGAGCAGTACTTC.

The chain joins TRBV5-6 to TRBJ2-1; 7 positions agree with TRBD2. Germline CDR1 and CDR2: SGHDT and YYEEEE. The J segment lost 1 base and the V segment lost 4 bases, leaving 8 bases of the junction unmatched. This CDR3 contains 16 residues. The CDR3 bases are TGTGCCAGCAGCCGACCAGCGGGGAGTTCCTACAATGAGCAGTTCTTC. Protein: CASSRPAGSSYNEQFF.

The CDR3 reads CASSVIPSLGGTYNEQFF. For the CDR3, the DNA is TGTGCCAGCAGCGTAATTCCGTCCCTAGGGGGAACCTACAATGAGCAGTTCTTC. The V call is TRBV9, the J call TRBJ2-1; tentatively, D is TRBD1 (6 bases). V lost 1 base and J 2 bases, leaving 19 bases between the germline ends. CDR1 and CDR2 from the germline V gene are SGDLS and YYNGEE. This CDR3 has 18 amino acids. Together with reference TRBV9 and TRBJ2-1, the CDR3 gives the full variable domain: DSGVTQTPKHLITATGQRVTLRCSPRSGDLSVYWYQQSLDQGLQFLIQYYNGEERAKGNILERFSAQQFPDLHSELNLSSLELGDSALYFCASSVIPSLGGTYNEQFFGPGTRLTVL.

The V gene is TRBV11-3, the J gene TRBJ2-6; D tentatively reads TRBD1 or TRBD2 (6 bases each). Trimming left V 0 bases short and J 0 bases short, with 9 bases between. Germline CDR1 SGHNT, CDR2 YENEEA. This CDR3 is 17 amino acids long. CDR3: CASSLDTGASGANVLTF. The DNA for the CDR3 is TGTGCCAGCAGCTTAGATACGGGGGCCTCTGGGGCCAACGTCCTGACTTTC.

The chain recombines TRBV12-3 or TRBV12-4 with TRBJ1-2; tentatively, D is TRBD1 (5 bases). The CDR3 sequence is 11 residues long. With 8 bases removed from V and 4 bases from J, the gap between germline ends came to 8 bases. CDR3 sequence reads: CASGRGYGYTF. DNA of the CDR3: TGTGCCAGCGGGAGGGGCTATGGCTACACCTTC.

The V and J genes are TRBV6-6 and TRBJ1-2, with no clear D. The CDR3 runs to 13 residues. CDR1 and CDR2 from the germline V gene are MNHNY and SVGAGI (reference sequence). Deletions cut 0 bases from V and 4 bases from J, with 6 bases between. The CDR3 sequence: CASSYSDIYGYTF. CDR3 nucleotides: TGTGCCAGCAGTTACTCAGACATCTATGGCTACACCTTC.

This chain's CDR3 is CASSLVTGSKNIQYF. The DNA of the CDR3 is TGTGCCAGCAGCTTAGTAACAGGGTCCAAAAACATTCAGTACTTC. The chain links TRBV11-2 to TRBJ2-4; D is perhaps TRBD1 (6 bases). Trimming removed 1 base at V and 2 bases at J, with 9 bases between. This CDR3 contains 15 residues. Germline V gene data show CDR1 as SGHAT and CDR2 as FQNNGV. The full variable domain, in which reference TRBV11-2 and TRBJ2-4 provide the parts outside the CDR3, is EAGVAQSPRYKIIEKRQSVAFWCNPISGHATLYWYQQILGQGPKLLIQFQNNGVVDDSQLPKDRFSAERLKGVDSTLKIQPAKLEDSAVYLCASSLVTGSKNIQYFGAGTRLSVL.

This clone was recorded only once. The J gene is TRBJ1-2, the V gene TRBV9; D is uncertain. This CDR3 has 15 amino acids. Trimming removed 4 bases at V and 2 bases at J, with 15 bases between. CDR1 and CDR2 from the germline V gene are SGDLS and YYNGEE. DNA of the CDR3: TGTGCCAGCAGCCCCTCGGGTCAGGTCAACTATGGCTACACCTTC. The encoded protein is CASSPSGQVNYGYTF.

V and J are TRBV29-1 and TRBJ2-1; 7 bases match TRBD2. The CDR3 has 14 residues. Trimming took 4 bases from V and 4 from J; bases not matched to a gene: 7. CDR1 SQVTM and CDR2 ANQGSEA come from the germline V gene. The CDR3 region is CSVGRQGGYNEQFF. As DNA, the CDR3 is TGCAGCGTTGGGCGGCAGGGAGGGTACAATGAGCAGTTCTTC.

V usage is TRBV7-9 and J usage is TRBJ2-1, with 8 bases that match TRBD1. Germline loops: CDR1 SEHNR, CDR2 FQNEAQ (reference sequence). The CDR3 consists of 14 residues. V gave up 1 base and J gave up 5 bases; unmatched junction bases: 1. The CDR3 region is CASSLGTGNNEQFF. The CDR3 bases are TGTGCCAGCAGCTTAGGGACAGGGAACAATGAGCAGTTCTTC.